The sequence of this T cell receptor (beta chain) was determined in a study of memory CD4+ T cells and cytomegalovirus serostatus. Only a few counts were recorded for this clone. Using immunoSEQ multiplex PCR, the repertoire was profiled, and TCRdb retains in-frame clones only, with some absent. Of 50,000 or so clones listed, about 80% are singletons. Trimming took off 7 bases at V and 0 bases at J, with 9 bases between the two ends. The CDR3 has 13 amino acids. Germline values: CDR1 MNHEY, CDR2 SMNVEV (reference sequence). Single viable CD3+CD4+CD8-CD45RO+ cells were sorted as the memory CD4+ T cells.

The TCR comes from an adult in good health and CMV-seronegative. The chain recombines TRBV27 with TRBJ1-1; D gene ambiguous. Specimen: memory CD4+ T cells from blood. CDR3 DNA sequence: TGTGCCAGCACCAATACCTTGAACACTGAAGCTTTCTTT. This sequence encodes CASTNTLNTEAFF.